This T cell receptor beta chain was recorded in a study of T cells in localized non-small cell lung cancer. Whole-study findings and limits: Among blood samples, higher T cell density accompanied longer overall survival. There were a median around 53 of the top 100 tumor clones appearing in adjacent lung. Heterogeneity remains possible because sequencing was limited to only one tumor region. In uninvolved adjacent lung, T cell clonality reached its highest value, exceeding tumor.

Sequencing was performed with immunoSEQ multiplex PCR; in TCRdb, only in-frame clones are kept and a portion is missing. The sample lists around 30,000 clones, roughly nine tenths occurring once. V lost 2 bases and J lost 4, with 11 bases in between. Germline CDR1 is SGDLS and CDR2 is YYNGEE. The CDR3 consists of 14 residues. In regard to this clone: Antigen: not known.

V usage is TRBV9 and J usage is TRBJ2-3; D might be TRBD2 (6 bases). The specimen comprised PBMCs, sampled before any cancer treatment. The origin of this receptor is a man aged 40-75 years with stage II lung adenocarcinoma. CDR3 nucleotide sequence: TGTGCCAGCAGCGTGGGGCGGGGCGCAGATACGCAGTATTTT. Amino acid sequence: CASSVGRGADTQYF. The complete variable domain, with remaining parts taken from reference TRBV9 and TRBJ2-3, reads DSGVTQTPKHLITATGQRVTLRCSPRSGDLSVYWYQQSLDQGLQFLIQYYNGEERAKGNILERFSAQQFPDLHSELNLSSLELGDSALYFCASSVGRGADTQYFGPGTRLTVL.